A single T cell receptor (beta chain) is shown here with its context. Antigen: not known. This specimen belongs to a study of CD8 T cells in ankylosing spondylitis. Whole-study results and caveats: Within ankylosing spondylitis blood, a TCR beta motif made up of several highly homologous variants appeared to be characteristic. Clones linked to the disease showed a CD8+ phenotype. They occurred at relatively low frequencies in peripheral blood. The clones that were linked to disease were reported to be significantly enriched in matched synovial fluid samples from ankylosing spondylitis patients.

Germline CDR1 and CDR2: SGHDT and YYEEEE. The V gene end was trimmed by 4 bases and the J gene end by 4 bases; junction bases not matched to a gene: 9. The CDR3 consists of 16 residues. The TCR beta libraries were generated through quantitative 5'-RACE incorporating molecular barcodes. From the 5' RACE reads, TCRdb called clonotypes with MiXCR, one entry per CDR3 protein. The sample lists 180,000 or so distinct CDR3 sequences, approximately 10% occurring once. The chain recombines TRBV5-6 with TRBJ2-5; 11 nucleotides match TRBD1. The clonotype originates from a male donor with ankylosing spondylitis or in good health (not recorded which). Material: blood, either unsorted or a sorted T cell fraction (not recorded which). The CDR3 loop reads CASSRGLGTGGETQYF. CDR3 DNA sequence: TGTGCCAGCAGCCGAGGGTTGGGGACAGGGGGAGAGACCCAGTACTTC.